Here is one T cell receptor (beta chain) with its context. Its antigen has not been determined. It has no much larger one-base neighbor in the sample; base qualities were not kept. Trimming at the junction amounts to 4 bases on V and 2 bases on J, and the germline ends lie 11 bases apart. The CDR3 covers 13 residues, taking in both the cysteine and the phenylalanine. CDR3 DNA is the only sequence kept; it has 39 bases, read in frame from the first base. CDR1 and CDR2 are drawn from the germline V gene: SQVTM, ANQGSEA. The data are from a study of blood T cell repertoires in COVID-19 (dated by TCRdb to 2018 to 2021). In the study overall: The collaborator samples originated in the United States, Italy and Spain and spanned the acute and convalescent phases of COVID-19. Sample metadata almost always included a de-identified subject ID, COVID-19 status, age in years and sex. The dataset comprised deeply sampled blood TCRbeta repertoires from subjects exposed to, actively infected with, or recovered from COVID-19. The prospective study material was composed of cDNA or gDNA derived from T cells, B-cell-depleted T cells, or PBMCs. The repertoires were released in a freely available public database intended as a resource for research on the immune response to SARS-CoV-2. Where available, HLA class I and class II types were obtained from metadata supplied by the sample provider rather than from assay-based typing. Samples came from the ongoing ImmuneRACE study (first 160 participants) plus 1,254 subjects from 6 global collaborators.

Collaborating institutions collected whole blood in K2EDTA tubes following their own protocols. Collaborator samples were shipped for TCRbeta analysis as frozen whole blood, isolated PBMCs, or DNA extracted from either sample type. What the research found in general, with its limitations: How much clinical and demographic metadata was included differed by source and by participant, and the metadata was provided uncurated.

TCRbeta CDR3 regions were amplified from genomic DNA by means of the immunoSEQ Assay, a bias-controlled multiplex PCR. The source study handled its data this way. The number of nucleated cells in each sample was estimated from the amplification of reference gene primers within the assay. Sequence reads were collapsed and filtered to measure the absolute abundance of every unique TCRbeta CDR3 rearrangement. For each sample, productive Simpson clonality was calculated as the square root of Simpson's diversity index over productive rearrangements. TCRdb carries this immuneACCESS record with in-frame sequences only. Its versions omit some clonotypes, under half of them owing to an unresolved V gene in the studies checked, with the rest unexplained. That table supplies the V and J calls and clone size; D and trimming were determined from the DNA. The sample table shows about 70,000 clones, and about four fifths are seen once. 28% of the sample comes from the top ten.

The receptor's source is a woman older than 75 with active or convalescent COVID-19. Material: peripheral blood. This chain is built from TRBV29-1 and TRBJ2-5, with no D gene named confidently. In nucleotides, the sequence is TGCAGCGTTGGGGCCCGGTCGCAAGAGACCCAGTACTTC. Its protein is CSVGARSQETQYF.